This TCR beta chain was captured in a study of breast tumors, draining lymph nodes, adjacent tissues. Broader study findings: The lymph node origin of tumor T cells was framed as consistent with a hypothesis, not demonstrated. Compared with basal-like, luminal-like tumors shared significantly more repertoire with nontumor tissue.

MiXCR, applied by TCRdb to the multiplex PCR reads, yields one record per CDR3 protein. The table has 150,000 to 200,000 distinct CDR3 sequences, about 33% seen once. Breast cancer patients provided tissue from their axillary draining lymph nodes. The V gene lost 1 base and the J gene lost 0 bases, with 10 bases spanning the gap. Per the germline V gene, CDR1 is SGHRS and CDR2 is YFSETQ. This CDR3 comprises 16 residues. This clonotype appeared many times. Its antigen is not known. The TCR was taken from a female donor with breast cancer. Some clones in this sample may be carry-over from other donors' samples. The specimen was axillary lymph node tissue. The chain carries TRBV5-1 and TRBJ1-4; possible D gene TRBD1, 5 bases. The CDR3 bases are TGCGCCAGCAGCTTGAGGCCGGGGGCAACTAATGAAAAACTGTTTTTT. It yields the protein CASSLRPGATNEKLFF.